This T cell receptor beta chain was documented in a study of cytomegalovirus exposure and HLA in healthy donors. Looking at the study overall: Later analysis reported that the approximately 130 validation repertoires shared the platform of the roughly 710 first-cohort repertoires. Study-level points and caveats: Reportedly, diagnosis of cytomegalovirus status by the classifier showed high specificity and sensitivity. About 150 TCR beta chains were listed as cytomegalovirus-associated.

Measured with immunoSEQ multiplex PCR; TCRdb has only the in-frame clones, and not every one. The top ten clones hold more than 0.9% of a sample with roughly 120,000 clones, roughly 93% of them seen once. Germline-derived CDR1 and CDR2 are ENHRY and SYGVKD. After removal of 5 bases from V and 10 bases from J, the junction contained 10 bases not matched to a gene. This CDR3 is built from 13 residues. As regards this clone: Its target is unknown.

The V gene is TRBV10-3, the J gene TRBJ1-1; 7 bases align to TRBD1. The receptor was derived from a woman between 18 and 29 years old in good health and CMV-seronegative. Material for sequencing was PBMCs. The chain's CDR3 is CAISRDSVEGAFF. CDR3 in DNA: TGTGCCATCAGTAGGGACAGTGTAGAAGGAGCTTTCTTT.